The rows below give T cell receptor beta chains drawn from one sample of a study of technical replicates of blood from a handful of donors. Assay: immunoSEQ multiplex PCR; the TCRdb copy retains only in-frame clones and omits some. Seen here are approximately 78,000 clones, 92% observed once, and the top ten hold around 0.38%. The sample taken for sequencing was T cells isolated from PBMCs. These receptors all come from a human donor in good health. Each CDR3 is given without its conserved first and last residue.

CDR3 protein: ASSPGPDQGAQH; V gene: TRBV5-1
CDR3 protein: ASSYSSRVGANVLT; V gene: TRBV6-5
CDR3 protein: ASSIAGPGQGNHEQY; V gene: TRBV19
CDR3 protein: ASSYPGTSGGLAKNIQY; V gene: TRBV7-9
CDR3 protein: ASPRVDREENYVGGYT; V gene: TRBV6-4
CDR3 protein: ASSHPRGHRVWDTGELF; V gene: TRBV4-3
CDR3 protein: ASGLGGGDTQY; V gene: TRBV12-5
CDR3 protein: AISVLDSTGELF; V gene: TRBV10-3
CDR3 protein: AWSKAGTVYNEQF; V gene: TRBV30
CDR3 protein: ASSFRGTGLDEQF; V gene: TRBV11-3
CDR3 protein: ASSQEGLEISGANVLT; V gene: TRBV4-1
CDR3 protein: SAGGTSYNEQF; V gene: TRBV29-1
CDR3 protein: ASSLAGGIPETQY; V gene: TRBV11-2
CDR3 protein: ASSVGYNVLYGYT; V gene: TRBV19
CDR3 protein: ASSAGTGTYEQY; V gene: TRBV9
CDR3 protein: ASSQEAIETTLGYS; V gene: TRBV4-2
CDR3 protein: ASSSTGSEQY; V gene: TRBV6-5
CDR3 protein: ASSPAGVGYIQY; V gene: TRBV5-4
CDR3 protein: ASSPGTGKSYEQY; V gene: TRBV5-1
CDR3 protein: AISRDRDGYT; V gene: TRBV10-3
CDR3 protein: ASSRTGHYEKLF; V gene: TRBV6-6
CDR3 protein: ASGTAMNTEAF; V gene: TRBV2
CDR3 protein: ASSVGQATNYGYT; V gene: TRBV5-6
CDR3 protein: ASSGTSSDTQY; V gene: TRBV5-4
CDR3 protein: ASSIASGIYNEQF; V gene: TRBV28
CDR3 protein: ASRGDSQNYGYT; V gene: TRBV6-1
CDR3 protein: SAATSGDNEQF; V gene: TRBV29-1
CDR3 protein: ASSVEAARGSYEQY; V gene: TRBV9
CDR3 protein: ASSLQGRDDEQY; V gene: TRBV7-9
CDR3 protein: ASSPYPTVLYEQY; V gene: TRBV9
CDR3 protein: AWSVQGQTQY; V gene: TRBV30
CDR3 protein: ASSWDGQGDNEQF; V gene: TRBV5-1
CDR3 protein: ASSTSGDNEQF; V gene: TRBV21-1
CDR3 protein: AISDPGQGFGYT; V gene: TRBV10-3
CDR3 protein: ASSLDRANGYT; V gene: TRBV28
CDR3 protein: ASSLIAGPYNEQF; V gene: TRBV6-5
CDR3 protein: ASLASGSWNEQF; V gene: TRBV6-1
CDR3 protein: ASSYRGGYEQY; V gene: TRBV6-6
CDR3 protein: ASNQGGYEQY; V gene: TRBV5-4
CDR3 protein: ASSSLGQPSGNTIY; V gene: TRBV11-3
CDR3 protein: AISKQGSNEQY; V gene: TRBV10-3
CDR3 protein: ASSYSAGESYEQY; V gene: TRBV6-5
CDR3 protein: ASSEVAGGWQETQY; V gene: TRBV6-1
CDR3 protein: ASGSSYEQY; V gene: TRBV5-8
CDR3 protein: ASSVTPGQSRANVLT; V gene: TRBV25-1
CDR3 protein: ASSEYHFGAYEQY; V gene: TRBV25-1
CDR3 protein: ASSLGPRDQETQY; V gene: TRBV7-3
CDR3 protein: ASSQGADTEAF; V gene: TRBV18
CDR3 protein: ACQLAGGYPYNEQF; V gene: TRBV30
CDR3 protein: ASSYSTGEEKLF; V gene: TRBV6-5
CDR3 protein: ASSSGVGQPQH; V gene: TRBV9
CDR3 protein: ASSTTVNTEAF; V gene: TRBV2
CDR3 protein: SVQGSNQPQH; V gene: TRBV29-1
CDR3 protein: ASSSVGGTDTQY; V gene: TRBV5-1
CDR3 protein: ASSWTASRTEAF; V gene: TRBV2
CDR3 protein: ASRGTSGPDTQY; V gene: TRBV10-2
CDR3 protein: ASSPGLAGFNEQF; V gene: TRBV18
CDR3 protein: ASSFEDTNNEKLF; V gene: TRBV7-8
CDR3 protein: ASSYLQGQPQH; V gene: TRBV6-5
CDR3 protein: ASSFLQGAYEQY; V gene: TRBV5-1